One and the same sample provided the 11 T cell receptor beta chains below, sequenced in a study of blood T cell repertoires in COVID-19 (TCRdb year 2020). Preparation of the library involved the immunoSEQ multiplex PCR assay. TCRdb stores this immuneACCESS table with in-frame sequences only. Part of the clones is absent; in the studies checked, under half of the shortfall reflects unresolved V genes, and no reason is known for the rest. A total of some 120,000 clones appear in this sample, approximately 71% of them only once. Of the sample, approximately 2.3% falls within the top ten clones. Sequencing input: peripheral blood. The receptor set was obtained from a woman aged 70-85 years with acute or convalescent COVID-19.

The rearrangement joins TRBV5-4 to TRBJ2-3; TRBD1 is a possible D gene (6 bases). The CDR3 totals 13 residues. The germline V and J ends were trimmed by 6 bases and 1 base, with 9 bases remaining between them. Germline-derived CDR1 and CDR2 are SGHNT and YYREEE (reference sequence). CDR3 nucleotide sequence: TGTGCCAGCACCAGGGGAGGCACAGATACGCAGTATTTT. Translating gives CASTRGGTDTQYF.

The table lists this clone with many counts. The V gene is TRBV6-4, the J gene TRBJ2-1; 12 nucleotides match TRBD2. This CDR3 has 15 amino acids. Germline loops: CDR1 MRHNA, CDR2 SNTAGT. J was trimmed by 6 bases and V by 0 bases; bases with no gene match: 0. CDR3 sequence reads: CASSDSTSGSNEQFF. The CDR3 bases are TGTGCCAGCAGTGACTCGACTAGCGGGAGCAATGAGCAGTTCTTC.

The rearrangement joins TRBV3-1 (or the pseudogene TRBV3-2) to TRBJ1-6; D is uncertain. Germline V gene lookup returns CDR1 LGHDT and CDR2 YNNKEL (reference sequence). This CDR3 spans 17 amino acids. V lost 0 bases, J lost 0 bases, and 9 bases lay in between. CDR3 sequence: CASSQDASSSYNSPLHF. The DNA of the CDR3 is TGTGCCAGCAGCCAAGATGCTTCGAGCTCCTATAATTCACCCCTCCACTTT.

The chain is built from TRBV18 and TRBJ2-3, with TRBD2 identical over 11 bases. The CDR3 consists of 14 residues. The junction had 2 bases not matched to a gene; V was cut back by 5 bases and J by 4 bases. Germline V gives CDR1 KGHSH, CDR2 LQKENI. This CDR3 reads CASSAGLAADTQYF. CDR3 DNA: TGTGCCAGCTCAGCGGGACTAGCGGCAGATACGCAGTATTTT.

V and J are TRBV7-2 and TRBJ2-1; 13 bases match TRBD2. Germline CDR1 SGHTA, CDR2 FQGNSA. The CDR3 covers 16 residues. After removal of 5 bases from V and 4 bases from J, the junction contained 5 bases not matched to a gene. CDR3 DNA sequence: TGTGCCAGCAGCGCCCGGACTAGCGGGGGATACAATGAGCAGTTCTTC. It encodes CASSARTSGGYNEQFF.

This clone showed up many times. The chain's CDR3 is CASSLFGISYEQYF. The DNA for the CDR3 is TGTGCCAGCAGCTTGTTCGGGATCTCCTACGAGCAGTACTTC. V usage is TRBV5-6 and J usage is TRBJ2-7, with a possible D match to TRBD2 (5 bases). CDR3 length: 14 residues. The germline V gene has CDR1 SGHDT and CDR2 YYEEEE. V was trimmed by 1 base and J by 0 bases, leaving 8 bases between them.

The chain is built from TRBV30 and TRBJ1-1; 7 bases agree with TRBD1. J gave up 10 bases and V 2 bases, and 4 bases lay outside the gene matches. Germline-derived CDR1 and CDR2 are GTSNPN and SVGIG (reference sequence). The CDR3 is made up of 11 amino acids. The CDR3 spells CAWSTQGTAFF. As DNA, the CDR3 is TGTGCCTGGAGTACACAGGGGACAGCTTTCTTT.

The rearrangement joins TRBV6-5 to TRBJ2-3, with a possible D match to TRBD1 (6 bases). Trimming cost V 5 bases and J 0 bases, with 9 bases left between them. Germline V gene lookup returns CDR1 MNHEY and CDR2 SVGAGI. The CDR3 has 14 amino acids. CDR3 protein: CASSPDRSTDTQYF. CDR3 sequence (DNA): TGTGCCAGCAGTCCGGACAGAAGCACAGATACGCAGTATTTT.

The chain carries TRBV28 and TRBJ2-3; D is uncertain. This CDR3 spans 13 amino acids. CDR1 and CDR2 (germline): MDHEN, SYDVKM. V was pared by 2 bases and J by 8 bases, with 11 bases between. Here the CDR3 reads CASSLRSGRTQYF. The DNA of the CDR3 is TGTGCCAGCAGTTTAAGAAGTGGGCGTACGCAGTATTTT. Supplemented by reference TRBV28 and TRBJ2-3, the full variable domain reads DVKVTQSSRYLVKRTGEKVFLECVQDMDHENMFWYRQDPGLGLRLIYFSYDVKMKEKGDIPEGYSVSREKKERFSLILESASTNQTSMYLCASSLRSGRTQYFGPGTRLTVL.

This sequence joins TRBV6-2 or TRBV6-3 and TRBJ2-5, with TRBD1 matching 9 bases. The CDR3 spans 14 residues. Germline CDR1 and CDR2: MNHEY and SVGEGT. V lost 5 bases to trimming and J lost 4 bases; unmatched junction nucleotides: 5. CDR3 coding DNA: TGTGCCAGCAGTGCACAGGGGGCGAGAGAGACCCAGTACTTC. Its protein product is CASSAQGARETQYF.

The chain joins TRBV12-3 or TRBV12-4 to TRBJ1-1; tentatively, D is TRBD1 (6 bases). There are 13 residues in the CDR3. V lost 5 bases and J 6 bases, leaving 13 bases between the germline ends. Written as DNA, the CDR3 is TGTGCCAGCAGTCGGGACACTAGGTCTGAAGCTTTCTTT. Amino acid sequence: CASSRDTRSEAFF.